This T cell receptor (beta chain) was identified in a study of neurological immune-mediated disorders. One entry per CDR3 protein, called by TCRdb with MiXCR from the 5' RACE reads. The sample contains some 46,000 distinct CDR3 sequences, 4.5% of which appear only once. The CDR3 totals 15 residues. Germline V gene data show CDR1 as MGHRA and CDR2 as YSYEKL. The V gene lost 4 bases and the J gene lost 4 bases, with 16 bases spanning the gap. This clonotype has ten or more counts. This clonotype originated in a woman between 55 and 75 years old with multiple sclerosis. The rearrangement joins TRBV4-1 to TRBJ1-2; possible D gene TRBD1, 6 bases. The sample taken for sequencing was PBMCs. CDR3 sequence: CASSPGPTGVYGYTF. The CDR3 region has the DNA TGCGCCAGCAGCCCAGGACCGACAGGAGTCTATGGCTACACCTTC.